The entry that follows covers one TCR beta chain sequence. The antigen remains undetermined. Produced via immunoSEQ multiplex PCR; TCRdb's table is partial and in-frame only. This table has about 17,000 clones, 80% to 90% appearing once. This entry comes from a study of T cells in localized non-small cell lung cancer. Findings and caveats of the study: Longer overall survival was associated with a higher density of T cells in the blood. In uninvolved adjacent lung, T cell clonality reached its highest value, exceeding tumor. Because only a single region of the tumor was sequenced, heterogeneity remains possible.

The CDR3 is made up of 15 amino acids. Trimming pared 6 bases from V and 9 bases from J, leaving 23 bases between. Germline loops: CDR1 MNHNS, CDR2 SASEGT. The genes are TRBV6-1 and TRBJ1-2, with a tentative D call TRBD1 (5 bases). This TCR was recovered from a male donor at least 60 years old with stage III lung adenocarcinoma. The sequencing here drew on peripheral blood, taken before any cancer treatment. CDR3 in amino acids: CASSLMSETPGSYTF. The DNA of the CDR3 is TGTGCCAGCAGCCTCATGTCGGAGACACCAGGGAGCTACACCTTC.